One sample yielded the 5 T cell receptor beta chains listed below, sequenced in a study of blood T cell repertoires in COVID-19. The repertoire was sequenced with immunoSEQ multiplex PCR; TCRdb's copy has only in-frame clones and lacks some. The table has 200,000 to 300,000 clones, roughly four fifths seen once. The sample consisted of peripheral blood. The receptor set was obtained from a man aged 45-65 years with acute or convalescent COVID-19.

The chain couples TRBV9 to TRBJ1-6; weak D call: TRBD1 (6 bases). The CDR3 has 14 residues. Per the germline V gene, CDR1 is SGDLS and CDR2 is YYNGEE. Trimming cost V 4 bases and J 6 bases, with 11 bases left between them. CDR3 sequence reads: CASSYREGNSPLHF. DNA of the CDR3: TGTGCCAGCAGCTACAGGGAGGGTAATTCACCCCTCCACTTT.

The gene calls are TRBV7-3 and TRBJ1-1, with 10 bases matching TRBD1. The V and J ends lost 6 bases and 3 bases, in that order; junction bases with no gene match: 4. CDR1 is SGHTA and CDR2 is FQGTGA in the germline V gene. This CDR3 comprises 14 residues. CDR3 protein: CASRAGTGDTEAFF. As DNA, the CDR3 is TGTGCCAGCAGAGCCGGGACAGGGGACACTGAAGCTTTCTTT.

Comments on this clone: Distinct nucleotide sequences in the sample also encode this CDR3. The CDR3 nucleotides read TGCGCCAGCAGCTTCTTAAGCGGAGGGAACACCGGGGAGCTGTTTTTT. This gives the protein CASSFLSGGNTGELFF. The rearrangement uses TRBV5-1 and TRBJ2-2, with D possibly TRBD2 on 5 matching bases. Germline V gene data show CDR1 as SGHRS and CDR2 as YFSETQ. The CDR3 length is 16 residues. Trimming cost V 2 bases and J 1 base, with 12 bases left between them.

The rearrangement uses TRBV2 and TRBJ1-3; D remains ambiguous. Trimming removed 2 bases at V and 9 bases at J, with 8 bases between. The CDR3 totals 12 residues. In germline, CDR1 is SNHLY, CDR2 FYNNEI. The CDR3 protein is CASSEIWSTIYF. In DNA, the CDR3 is TGTGCCAGCAGTGAAATTTGGAGCACCATATATTTT. Filled out from reference TRBV2 and TRBJ1-3, the complete variable domain reads EPEVTQTPSHQVTQMGQEVILRCVPISNHLYFYWYRQILGQKVEFLVSFYNNEISEKSEIFDDQFSVERPDGSNFTLKIRSTKLEDSAMYFCASSEIWSTIYFGEGSWLTVV.

The genes are TRBV19 and TRBJ2-1; a possible D gene is TRBD2 (5 bases). CDR3 size: 13 residues. Deletions cut 5 bases from V and 3 bases from J, with 8 bases between. Per germline, CDR1 LNHDA and CDR2 SQIVND (reference sequence). CDR3 region: CASSPRGYNEQFF. CDR3 nucleotides: TGTGCCAGTAGTCCACGGGGCTACAATGAGCAGTTCTTC.